This passage covers 5 T cell receptor beta chains from one sample sequenced in a study of cytomegalovirus exposure and HLA in healthy donors. Primers for the PCR totalled 60 Vbeta and 13 Jbeta. Some clones are missing from TCRdb's copy, which holds only in-frame ones; the method was immunoSEQ multiplex PCR. The table includes about 150,000 clones, 84% detected once. The sequenced sample consisted of PBMCs. The receptors stem from a boy younger than 10 in good health and CMV-seronegative.

This clone was seen more than once but under ten times. This chain joins TRBV27 and TRBJ2-7; D is possibly TRBD2 (5 bases). CDR1 MNHEY and CDR2 SMNVEV come from the germline V gene (reference sequence). The V and J ends lost 7 bases and 5 bases respectively, with 18 bases between them. The CDR3 is made up of 14 amino acids. CDR3 nucleotides: TGTGCCAGCAACGCGCAGCCGGTGGGAGACGAGCAGTACTTC. This sequence encodes CASNAQPVGDEQYF.

This clone appeared a single time. This sequence joins TRBV29-1 and TRBJ1-2; 8 bases agree with TRBD1. V lost 8 bases, J lost 1 base, and 6 bases stayed unmatched. The CDR3 runs 13 residues. Germline-derived CDR1 and CDR2 are SQVTM and ANQGSEA. The CDR3 DNA is TGCAGCTTCCGGGACAGGAGTAACTATGGCTACACCTTC. Its translation: CSFRDRSNYGYTF.

The chain uses TRBV6-5 and TRBJ2-7; D not resolved. Germline V gene data show CDR1 as MNHEY and CDR2 as SVGAGI. This CDR3 is built from 14 residues. Deletions cut 0 bases from V and 2 bases from J, with 8 bases between. The CDR3 bases are TGTGCCAGCAGTTACTCGCTGGCAACCTACGAGCAGTACTTC. It codes for CASSYSLATYEQYF.

The J gene is TRBJ2-5, the V gene TRBV7-9, with TRBD1 matching over 7 bases. The CDR3 is 15 amino acids. V shed 5 bases and J 0 bases; nucleotides not matched to a gene: 6. Germline V gives CDR1 SEHNR, CDR2 FQNEAQ (reference sequence). The CDR3 region has the DNA TGTGCCAGCAGCCTCCGGGACAGACACCAAGAGACCCAGTACTTC. Its translation is CASSLRDRHQETQYF. The variable domain in full, completed from reference TRBV7-9 and TRBJ2-5, reads DTGVSQNPRHKITKRGQNVTFRCDPISEHNRLYWYRQTLGQGPEFLTYFQNEAQLEKSRLLSDRFSAERPKGSFSTLEIQRTEQGDSAMYLCASSLRDRHQETQYFGPGTRLLVL.

The chain combines TRBV5-3 with TRBJ1-2; 9 positions agree with TRBD1. TRBV5-3 falls under the ORF class, with uncertain function. The CDR3 extends over 15 amino acids. J gave up 8 bases and V 1 base, and 9 bases lay outside the gene matches. The DNA of the CDR3 is TGTGCCAGAAGCTTGAATGGACAGGGGTGGGAGGGCTACACCTTC. This codes for CARSLNGQGWEGYTF.